Listed below are T cell receptor beta chains from one sample, sequenced in a study of blood T cells in healthy people across ages. MiXCR, run by TCRdb on the 5' RACE reads, gives a single entry per CDR3 protein. The sample shows fewer than 800,000 distinct CDR3 sequences, 21% of them seen only once. The sequenced sample consisted of blood. The receptors shown here come from a man between 65 and 79 years old in good health. Each CDR3 is given with its conserved first and last residue. A D gene is named only where the DNA matches it firmly. Size values are once, few and many counts, or a class for expanded clones, and some rows have none.

j_gene	abundance	d_gene	v_gene	CDR3nt	CDR3aa
TRBJ1-1	many	NA	TRBV9	TGTGCCAGCAGCGTAGGGGGAGGACAGTTGAACACTGAAGCTTTCTTT	CASSVGGGQLNTEAFF
TRBJ2-4	NA	NA	TRBV6-6	TGTGCCAGCAGTTACAGCAGGGAAAGAGCCAAAAACATTCAGTACTTC	CASSYSRERAKNIQYF
TRBJ1-1	NA	NA	TRBV6-2/TRBV6-3	TGTGCCAGCAGTTACTCGCAGGGGAGGACTGAAGCTTTCTTT	CASSYSQGRTEAFF
TRBJ2-7	few	NA	TRBV5-8	TGTGCCAGCAGCTTGGCCGGCCCCGGCTCCTACGAGCAGTACTTC	CASSLAGPGSYEQYF
TRBJ1-5	NA	NA	TRBV20-1	TGCAGTGCTCCCCGGGGCCGGGTTGAGGGGAATCAGCCCCAGCATTTT	CSAPRGRVEGNQPQHF
TRBJ2-1	few	TRBD2	TRBV10-3	TGTGCCATCAGTGAAACCGGGACTAGCGGGAGAAGGGGCTACAATGAGCAGTTCTTC	CAISETGTSGRRGYNEQFF
TRBJ2-3	few	TRBD2	TRBV15	TGTGCCACCAGCAGAGCCACGACGGGAGGGTGGGATACGCAGTATTTT	CATSRATTGGWDTQYF
TRBJ1-1	few	NA	TRBV28	TGTGCCGGCAGTTTAAGGGTCACTGAAGCTTTCTTT	CAGSLRVTEAFF
TRBJ2-5	NA	NA	TRBV7-9	TGTGCCAGCAGCCATCGGACGTCTCAAGAGACCCAGTACTTC	CASSHRTSQETQYF
TRBJ1-2	NA	TRBD1	TRBV27	TGTGCCGGCAGTTTATCGTCAGGGGGCAACTATGGCTACACCTTC	CAGSLSSGGNYGYTF
TRBJ2-3	NA	NA	TRBV20-1	TGCAGTGCTAGAGTTGGCAGGGCCTCAGATACGCAGTATTTT	CSARVGRASDTQYF
TRBJ2-3	NA	TRBD1	TRBV12-3/TRBV12-4	TGTGCCAGCAGTTCTGGACGACAGGGTAATACGCAGTATTTT	CASSSGRQGNTQYF
TRBJ2-1	many	NA	TRBV6-2/TRBV6-3	TGTGCCAGCAGTTTAGCGGATGCCTCCTACAATGAGCAGTTCTTC	CASSLADASYNEQFF
TRBJ1-1	NA	TRBD1	TRBV14	TGTGCCAGCAGTCGCACAGGGGAGAGGGTGAACACTGAAGCTTTCTTT	CASSRTGERVNTEAFF
TRBJ2-2	many	NA	TRBV2	TGTGCCAGCAGGGAGACACCGAACACCGGGGAGCTGTTTTTT	CASRETPNTGELFF
TRBJ2-1	NA	NA	TRBV7-7	TGTGCTAGCAGTAATGCTGAGGTGGGGGGTCCGCTGTTCTTC	CASSNAEVGGPLFF
TRBJ2-1	NA	NA	TRBV6-6	TGTGCCAGCGGTCCATCTTACTACAATGAGCAGTTCTTC	CASGPSYYNEQFF
TRBJ2-5	NA	NA	TRBV29-1	TGCAGCGTTAGGCACTTCCAAGAGACCCAGTACTTC	CSVRHFQETQYF
TRBJ1-4	NA	NA	TRBV12-3/TRBV12-4	TGTGCCAGCAGGGGAGTGGTAGGAGATGAAAAACTGTTTTTT	CASRGVVGDEKLFF
TRBJ2-2	few	NA	TRBV5-1	TGCGCCAGCAGCCAGGGAACTATTGGCGGGGAGCTGTTTTTT	CASSQGTIGGELFF
TRBJ2-7	few	NA	TRBV6-5	TGTGCCAGCAGGGATACGTACAGTAGCTCCTACGAGCAGTACTTC	CASRDTYSSSYEQYF
TRBJ2-1	few	TRBD1	TRBV27	TGTGCCAGCAGTTCGGACAGGGGTGTCAATGAGCAGTTCTTC	CASSSDRGVNEQFF
TRBJ1-2	NA	NA	TRBV12-5	TGTGCTAGTGGCCTTGGACAAGCCGGTGGCTACACCTTC	CASGLGQAGGYTF
TRBJ2-7	NA	NA	TRBV25-1	TGTGCCAGCAGTTTGCTAGCCGGCTACGAGCAGTACTTC	CASSLLAGYEQYF
TRBJ1-6	few	NA	TRBV27	TGTGCCAGCAGTCTAGAGGGGAACCAAGCTTCACCCCTCCACTTT	CASSLEGNQASPLHF
TRBJ2-1	NA	NA	TRBV21-1	TGTGCCAGCAGCATCCGGGGGAGTTCCCCCTCCTACAATGAGCAGTTCTTC	CASSIRGSSPSYNEQFF
TRBJ2-3	NA	TRBD1	TRBV7-9	TGTGCCAGCAGCTCCTACAGGGGAGCCACAGATACGCAGTATTTT	CASSSYRGATDTQYF
TRBJ1-1	few	TRBD1	TRBV20-1	TGCAGTGCTTCACAAGGGGGCCCGAACACTGAAGCTTTCTTT	CSASQGGPNTEAFF
TRBJ2-5	many	NA	TRBV12-3/TRBV12-4	TGTGCCAGCAGTTTTTCCGGGAGCACTGAGACCCAGTACTTC	CASSFSGSTETQYF
TRBJ2-7	NA	TRBD1	TRBV20-1	TGCAGTGCTGCGACAGGGATCTCCTACGGGCAGTACTTC	CSAATGISYGQYF
TRBJ2-1	few	NA	TRBV3-1	TGTGCCAGCAGCCACCAATACAATGAGCAGTTCTTC	CASSHQYNEQFF
TRBJ2-7	few	TRBD2	TRBV6-2/TRBV6-3	TGTGCCAGCAGTTACCAGCGGGGGACCTACGAGCAGTACTTC	CASSYQRGTYEQYF
TRBJ2-1	few	TRBD2	TRBV6-5	TGTGCCAGCAGTAGCGGACTAGCGGGATCGTACAATGAGCAGTTCTTC	CASSSGLAGSYNEQFF
TRBJ2-4	few	TRBD1	TRBV9	TGTGCCAGCAGCGTAGCTCGACAGGGGAACATTCAGTACTTC	CASSVARQGNIQYF
TRBJ2-4	few	NA	TRBV7-3	TGTGCCAGCAGCTTATCGGGGACGGGCGTTCAGTACTTC	CASSLSGTGVQYF
TRBJ2-1	NA	NA	TRBV6-5	TGTGCCAGCTGTTTAACCGACGGGAGCTCCTACAATGAGCAGTTCTTC	CASCLTDGSSYNEQFF
TRBJ2-5	NA	TRBD2	TRBV12-5	TGTGCCCAAGGGACTAGGAAGAATGAGCGGTTCTTC	CAQGTRKNERFF
TRBJ2-2	few	NA	TRBV20-1	TGCAGTGCTAGGGAGGGCGGAAATACCGGGGAGCTGTTTTTT	CSAREGGNTGELFF
TRBJ2-3	few	NA	TRBV7-6	TGTGCCAGCAGCTCCAAAACAGGCGATACGCAGTATTTT	CASSSKTGDTQYF
TRBJ2-2	NA	NA	TRBV7-7	TGTGCTAGCAGCGAGATGACAAAATTCACCGGGGAGCTGTTTTTT	CASSEMTKFTGELFF
TRBJ1-3	NA	NA	TRBV4-1	TGCGCCAGCAGCCAAGTTTTGGGCTCCGGAGATGGAAACACCATATATTTT	CASSQVLGSGDGNTIYF
TRBJ2-1	few	TRBD1	TRBV20-1	TGCAGTGCCCTCCAACAGGGGCCCACGTACAATGAGCAGTTCTTC	CSALQQGPTYNEQFF
TRBJ2-1	NA	TRBD2	TRBV12-3/TRBV12-4	TGTGCCAGCAGTTTAGCCCCCTTTAGCGGGAGGGCCAGTGAGCAGTTCTTC	CASSLAPFSGRASEQFF
TRBJ1-1	few	NA	TRBV5-1	TGCGCCAGCGCACGGACATTCCGGGGGACTGAAGCTTCCTTT	CASARTFRGTEASF
TRBJ2-5	few	NA	TRBV20-1	TGCAGTGCTCTGTCTCTCGAGACCCAGTACTTC	CSALSLETQYF
TRBJ1-1	many	NA	TRBV15	TGTGCCACCAGACCTGTGATGAACACTGAAGCTTTCTTT	CATRPVMNTEAFF
TRBJ2-2	few	NA	TRBV7-2	TGTGCCAGCAGCTTACTGACCCCGGGCACCGGGGAGCTGTTTTTT	CASSLLTPGTGELFF
TRBJ1-1	NA	NA	TRBV29-1	TGCAGCGTTGAGGGATGGGCTTTCTTT	CSVEGWAFF
TRBJ2-5	few	NA	TRBV29-1	TGCAGCGTTGAAAAGGGGGGACGGGAGACCCAGTACTTC	CSVEKGGRETQYF
TRBJ2-5	few	NA	TRBV20-1	TGCAGTGCTAGAGATCGGGGGCAGCGGGAGACCCAGTACTTC	CSARDRGQRETQYF
TRBJ2-1	NA	TRBD2	TRBV4-2	TGTGCCAGCAGCCAACCCTCTAGCGGAGCGGCCTACAATGAGCAGTTCTTC	CASSQPSSGAAYNEQFF
TRBJ2-5	few	TRBD2	TRBV20-1	TGCAGTGCTAGACCGACTAGCGGCCAAGAGACCCAGTACTTC	CSARPTSGQETQYF
TRBJ2-3	NA	NA	TRBV7-9	TGTGCCAGCAGCCCTACCGGGACCGAGATCCAACGCGGTACGCAGTATTTT	CASSPTGTEIQRGTQYF
TRBJ2-5	few	TRBD1	TRBV15	TGTGCCACCAGCAGGAACTCGGGACAGCAAGAGACCCAGTACTTC	CATSRNSGQQETQYF
TRBJ2-7	NA	NA	TRBV5-5	TGTGCCAGCCAGACGCCACCTGGGGAGCAGTACTTC	CASQTPPGEQYF
TRBJ2-1	few	NA	TRBV28	TGTGCCAGCAGTCCGACAGGCCCCTACAATGAGCAGTTCTTC	CASSPTGPYNEQFF